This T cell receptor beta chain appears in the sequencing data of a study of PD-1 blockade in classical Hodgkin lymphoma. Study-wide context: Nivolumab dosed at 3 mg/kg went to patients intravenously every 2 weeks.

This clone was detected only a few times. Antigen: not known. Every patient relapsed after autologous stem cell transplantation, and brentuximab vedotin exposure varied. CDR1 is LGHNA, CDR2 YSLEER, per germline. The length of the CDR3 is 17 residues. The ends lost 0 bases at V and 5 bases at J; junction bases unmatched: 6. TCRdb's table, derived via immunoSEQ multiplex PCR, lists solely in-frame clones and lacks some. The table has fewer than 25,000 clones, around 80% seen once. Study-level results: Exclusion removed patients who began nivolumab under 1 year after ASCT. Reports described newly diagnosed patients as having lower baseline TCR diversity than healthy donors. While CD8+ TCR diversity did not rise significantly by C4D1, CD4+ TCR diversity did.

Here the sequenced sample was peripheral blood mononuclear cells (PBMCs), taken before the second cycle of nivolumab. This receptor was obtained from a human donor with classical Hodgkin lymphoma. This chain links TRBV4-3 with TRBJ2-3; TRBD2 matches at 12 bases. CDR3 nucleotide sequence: TGCGCCAGCAGCCAAGATCCCCCTAGCGGGGGGGTAGATACGCAGTATTTT. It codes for CASSQDPPSGGVDTQYF.